This paragraph covers one T cell receptor (beta chain) sequence. Sequencing was performed with immunoSEQ multiplex PCR; in TCRdb, only in-frame clones are kept and a portion is missing. The table shows more than 75,000 clones, with around nine tenths occurring only once. The CDR3 length is 14 residues. Germline assignment: CDR1 KGHDR and CDR2 SFDVKD. The V end lost 9 bases, the J end lost 5 bases, and 16 bases lay between the germline ends. The data originate from a study of blood T cell repertoires in COVID-19. The overall study: COVID-19 samples, acute and convalescent, were from the United States, Italy and Spain.

V usage is TRBV24-1 and J usage is TRBJ1-5; a weak D match, TRBD1 (6 bases). This clonotype originated in a man younger than 45 with acute or convalescent COVID-19. Sequences were obtained from peripheral blood. CDR3 residues: CATPDRRFHQPQHF. The CDR3 DNA follows: TGTGCCACCCCCGACAGGAGATTTCATCAGCCCCAGCATTTT.